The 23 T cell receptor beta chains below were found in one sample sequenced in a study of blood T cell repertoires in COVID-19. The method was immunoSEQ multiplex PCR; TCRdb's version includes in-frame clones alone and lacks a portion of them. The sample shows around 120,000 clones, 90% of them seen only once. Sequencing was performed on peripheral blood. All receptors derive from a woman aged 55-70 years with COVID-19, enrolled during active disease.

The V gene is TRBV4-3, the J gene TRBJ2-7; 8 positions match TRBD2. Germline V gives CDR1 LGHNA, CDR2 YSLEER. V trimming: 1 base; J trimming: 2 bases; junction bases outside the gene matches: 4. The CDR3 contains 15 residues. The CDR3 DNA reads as TGCGCCAGCAGCCAAGGCGGGGGGCCAGCCTACGAGCAGTACTTC. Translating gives CASSQGGGPAYEQYF.

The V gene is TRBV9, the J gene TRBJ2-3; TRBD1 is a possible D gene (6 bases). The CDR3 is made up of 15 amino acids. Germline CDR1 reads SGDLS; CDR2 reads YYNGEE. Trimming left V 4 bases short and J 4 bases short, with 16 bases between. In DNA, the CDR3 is TGTGCCAGCAGCACCCGACAGGATGGCGCAGATACGCAGTATTTT. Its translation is CASSTRQDGADTQYF.

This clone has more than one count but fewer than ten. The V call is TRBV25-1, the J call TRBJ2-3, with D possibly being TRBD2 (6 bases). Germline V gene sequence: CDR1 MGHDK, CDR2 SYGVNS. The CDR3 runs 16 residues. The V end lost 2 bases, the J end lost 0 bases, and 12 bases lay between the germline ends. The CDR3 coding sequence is TGTGCCAGCAGTGAAGACGGGACTCCTAGCACAGATACGCAGTATTTT. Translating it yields CASSEDGTPSTDTQYF. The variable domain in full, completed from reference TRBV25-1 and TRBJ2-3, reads EADIYQTPRYLVIGTGKKITLECSQTMGHDKMYWYQQDPGMELHLIHYSYGVNSTEKGDLSSESTVSRIRTEHFPLTLESARPSHTSQYLCASSEDGTPSTDTQYFGPGTRLTVL.

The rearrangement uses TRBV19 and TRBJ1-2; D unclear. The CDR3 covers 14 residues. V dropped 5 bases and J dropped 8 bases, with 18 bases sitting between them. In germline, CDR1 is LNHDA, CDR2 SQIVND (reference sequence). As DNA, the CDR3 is TGTGCCAGTAGTTTCCAGACGGGGAAAAGAGGCTACACCTTC. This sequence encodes CASSFQTGKRGYTF.

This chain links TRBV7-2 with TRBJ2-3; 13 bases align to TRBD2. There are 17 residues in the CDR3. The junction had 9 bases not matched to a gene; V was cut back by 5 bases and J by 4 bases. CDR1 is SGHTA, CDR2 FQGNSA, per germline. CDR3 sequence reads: CASSIWTSGGLADTQYF. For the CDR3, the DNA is TGTGCCAGCAGCATTTGGACTAGCGGGGGTTTGGCAGATACGCAGTATTTT.

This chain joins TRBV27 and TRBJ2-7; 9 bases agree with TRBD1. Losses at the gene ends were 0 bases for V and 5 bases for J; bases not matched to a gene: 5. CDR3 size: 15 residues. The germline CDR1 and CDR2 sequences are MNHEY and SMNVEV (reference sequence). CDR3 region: CASSLSTGTGHEQYF. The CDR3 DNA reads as TGTGCCAGCAGTTTATCGACCGGGACAGGGCACGAGCAGTACTTC.

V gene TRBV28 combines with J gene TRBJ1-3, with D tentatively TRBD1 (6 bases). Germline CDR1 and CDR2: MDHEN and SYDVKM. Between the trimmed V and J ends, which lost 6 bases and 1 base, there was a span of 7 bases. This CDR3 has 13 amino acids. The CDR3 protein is CASSTGSGNTIYF. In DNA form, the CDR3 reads TGTGCCAGCAGCACAGGGTCTGGAAACACCATATATTTT.

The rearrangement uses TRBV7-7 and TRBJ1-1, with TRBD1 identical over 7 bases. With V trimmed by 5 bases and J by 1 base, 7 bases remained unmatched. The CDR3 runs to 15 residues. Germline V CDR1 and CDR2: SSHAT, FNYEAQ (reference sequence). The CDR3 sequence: CASSPPGTENTEAFF. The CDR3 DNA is TGTGCCAGCAGCCCCCCCGGGACAGAGAACACTGAAGCTTTCTTT.

Here the CDR3 reads CSASRGSGALSEAFF. The CDR3 DNA reads as TGCAGTGCTAGTAGGGGGAGTGGAGCGTTATCTGAAGCTTTCTTT. This sequence joins TRBV20-1 and TRBJ1-1, with a weak D call TRBD1 (6 bases). The V and J ends lost 3 bases and 6 bases respectively, with 20 bases between them. The CDR3 consists of 15 residues. Germline V gene lookup returns CDR1 DFQATT and CDR2 SNEGSKA (reference sequence).

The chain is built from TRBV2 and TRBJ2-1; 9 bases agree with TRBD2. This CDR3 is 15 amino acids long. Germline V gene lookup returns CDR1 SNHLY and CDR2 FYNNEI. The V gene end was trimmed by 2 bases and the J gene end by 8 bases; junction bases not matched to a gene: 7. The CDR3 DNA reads TGTGCCAGCAGTGAACGTCTAGCGGGGACGGATGAGCAGTTCTTC. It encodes CASSERLAGTDEQFF.

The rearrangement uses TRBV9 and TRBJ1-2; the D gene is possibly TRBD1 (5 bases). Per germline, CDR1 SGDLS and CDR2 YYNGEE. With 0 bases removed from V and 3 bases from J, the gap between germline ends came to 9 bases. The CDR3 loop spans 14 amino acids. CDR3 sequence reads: CASSVVGGDYGYTF. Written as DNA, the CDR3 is TGTGCCAGCAGCGTAGTGGGAGGGGACTATGGCTACACCTTC.

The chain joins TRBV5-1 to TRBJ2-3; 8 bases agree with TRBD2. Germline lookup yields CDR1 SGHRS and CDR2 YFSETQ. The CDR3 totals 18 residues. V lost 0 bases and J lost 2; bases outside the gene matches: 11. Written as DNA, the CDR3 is TGCGCCAGCAGCTTGGGATCGGGAGGGGCGGGGGTCACAGATACGCAGTATTTT. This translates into CASSLGSGGAGVTDTQYF.

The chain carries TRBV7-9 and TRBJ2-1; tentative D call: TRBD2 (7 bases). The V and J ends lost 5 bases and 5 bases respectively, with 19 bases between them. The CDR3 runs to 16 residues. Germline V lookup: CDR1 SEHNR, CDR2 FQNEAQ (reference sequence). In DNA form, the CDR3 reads TGTGCCAGCAGCGCGAGACGGGGGGCCGGAGACAATGAGCAGTTCTTC. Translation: CASSARRGAGDNEQFF. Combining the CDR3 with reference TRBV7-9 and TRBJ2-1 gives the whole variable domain DTGVSQNPRHKITKRGQNVTFRCDPISEHNRLYWYRQTLGQGPEFLTYFQNEAQLEKSRLLSDRFSAERPKGSFSTLEIQRTEQGDSAMYLCASSARRGAGDNEQFFGPGTRLTVL.

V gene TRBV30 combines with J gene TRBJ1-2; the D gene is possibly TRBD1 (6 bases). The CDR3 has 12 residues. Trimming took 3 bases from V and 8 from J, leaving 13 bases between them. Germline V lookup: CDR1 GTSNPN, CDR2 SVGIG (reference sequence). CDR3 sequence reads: CAWSDRYYGYTF. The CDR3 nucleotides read TGTGCCTGGAGCGACAGGTATTACGGCTACACCTTC.

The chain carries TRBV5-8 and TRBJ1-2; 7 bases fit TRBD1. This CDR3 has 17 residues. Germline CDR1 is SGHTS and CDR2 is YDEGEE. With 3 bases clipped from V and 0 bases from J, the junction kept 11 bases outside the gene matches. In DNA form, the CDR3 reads TGTGCCAGCAGCTACCGATCCGGACAGGCTGCTAACTATGGCTACACCTTC. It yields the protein CASSYRSGQAANYGYTF.

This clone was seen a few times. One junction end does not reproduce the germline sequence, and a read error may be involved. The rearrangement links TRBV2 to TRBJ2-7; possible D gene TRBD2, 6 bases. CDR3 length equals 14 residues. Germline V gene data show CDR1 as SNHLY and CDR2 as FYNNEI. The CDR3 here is CASSYGGFSSEQYF. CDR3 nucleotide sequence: TGTGCCAGCAGTTATGGGGGGTTCTCCTCCGAGCAGTACTTC.

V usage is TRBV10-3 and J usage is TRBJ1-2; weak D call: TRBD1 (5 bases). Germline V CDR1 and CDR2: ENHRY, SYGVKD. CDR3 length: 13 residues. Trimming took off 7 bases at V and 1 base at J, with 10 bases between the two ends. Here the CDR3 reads CAIKTDINYGYTF. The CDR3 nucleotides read TGTGCCATCAAGACGGACATTAACTATGGCTACACCTTC.

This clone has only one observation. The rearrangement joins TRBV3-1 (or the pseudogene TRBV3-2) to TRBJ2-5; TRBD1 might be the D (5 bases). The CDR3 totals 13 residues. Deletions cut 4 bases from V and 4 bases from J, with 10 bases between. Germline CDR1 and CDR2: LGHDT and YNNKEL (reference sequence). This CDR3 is CASSRTTRETQYF. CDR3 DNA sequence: TGTGCCAGCAGCCGGACAACCCGAGAGACCCAGTACTTC.

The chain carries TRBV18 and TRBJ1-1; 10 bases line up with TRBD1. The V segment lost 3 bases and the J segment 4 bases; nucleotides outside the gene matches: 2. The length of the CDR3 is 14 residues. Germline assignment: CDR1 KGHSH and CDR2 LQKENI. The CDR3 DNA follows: TGTGCCAGCTCACCCCGGACAGGGGGCACTGAAGCTTTCTTT. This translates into CASSPRTGGTEAFF.

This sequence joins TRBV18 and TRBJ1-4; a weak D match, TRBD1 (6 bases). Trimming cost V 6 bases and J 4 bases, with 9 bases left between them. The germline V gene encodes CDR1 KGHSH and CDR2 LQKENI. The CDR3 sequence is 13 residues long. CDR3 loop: CASSGQSNEKLFF. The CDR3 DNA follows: TGTGCCAGCTCCGGACAGAGTAATGAAAAACTGTTTTTT.

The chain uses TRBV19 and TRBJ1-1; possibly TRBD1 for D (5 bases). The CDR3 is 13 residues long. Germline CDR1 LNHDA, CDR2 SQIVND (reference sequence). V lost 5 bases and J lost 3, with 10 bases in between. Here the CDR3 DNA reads TGTGCCAGTAGTGAGGGGAGGCACACTGAAGCTTTCTTT. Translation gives CASSEGRHTEAFF.

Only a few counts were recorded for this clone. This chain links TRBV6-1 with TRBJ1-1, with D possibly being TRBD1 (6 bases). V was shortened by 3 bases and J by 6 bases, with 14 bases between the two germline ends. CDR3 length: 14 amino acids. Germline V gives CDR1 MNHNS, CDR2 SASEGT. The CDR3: CASSETQGIAEAFF. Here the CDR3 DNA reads TGTGCCAGCAGTGAGACCCAGGGGATAGCTGAAGCTTTCTTT.

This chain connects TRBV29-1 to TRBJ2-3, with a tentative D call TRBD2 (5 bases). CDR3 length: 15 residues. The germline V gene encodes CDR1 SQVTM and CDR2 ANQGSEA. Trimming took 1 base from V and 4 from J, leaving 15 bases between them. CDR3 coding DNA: TGCAGCGTTGAAGCAGCGGATCTAAGTGCAGATACGCAGTATTTT. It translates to CSVEAADLSADTQYF.